This T cell receptor (beta chain) was profiled in a study of cytomegalovirus exposure and HLA in healthy donors. The ends were cut back, 5 bases at V and 0 bases at J, with 13 bases in the middle. CDR1 is SEHNR, CDR2 FQNEAQ, per germline (reference sequence). This CDR3 has 16 residues. Assay: immunoSEQ multiplex PCR; the TCRdb copy retains only in-frame clones and omits some. The sample has 65,000 or so clones, about 91% seen once. The receptor comes from a woman aged 18-30 years in good health and CMV-seronegative. The sample taken for sequencing was PBMCs. V and J are TRBV7-9 and TRBJ1-4; D is undetermined. CDR3 coding DNA: TGTGCCAGCAGCCGGTGGACTACTGCAACTAATGAAAAACTGTTTTTT. Translation: CASSRWTTATNEKLFF. The variable domain in full, completed from reference TRBV7-9 and TRBJ1-4, reads DTGVSQNPRHKITKRGQNVTFRCDPISEHNRLYWYRQTLGQGPEFLTYFQNEAQLEKSRLLSDRFSAERPKGSFSTLEIQRTEQGDSAMYLCASSRWTTATNEKLFFGSGTQLSVL.